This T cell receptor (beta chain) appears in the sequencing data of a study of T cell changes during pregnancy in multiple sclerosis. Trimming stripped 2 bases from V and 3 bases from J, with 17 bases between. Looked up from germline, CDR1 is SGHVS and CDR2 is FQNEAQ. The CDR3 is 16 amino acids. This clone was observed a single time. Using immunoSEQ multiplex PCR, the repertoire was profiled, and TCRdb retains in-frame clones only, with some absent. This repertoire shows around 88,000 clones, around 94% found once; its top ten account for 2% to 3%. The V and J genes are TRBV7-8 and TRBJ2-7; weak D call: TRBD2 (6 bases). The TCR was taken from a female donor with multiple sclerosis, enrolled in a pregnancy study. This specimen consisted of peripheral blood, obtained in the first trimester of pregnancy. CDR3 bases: TGTGCCAGCAGCTTACGGGAGCGGACTCCGAACTACGAGCAGTACTTC. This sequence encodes CASSLRERTPNYEQYF.